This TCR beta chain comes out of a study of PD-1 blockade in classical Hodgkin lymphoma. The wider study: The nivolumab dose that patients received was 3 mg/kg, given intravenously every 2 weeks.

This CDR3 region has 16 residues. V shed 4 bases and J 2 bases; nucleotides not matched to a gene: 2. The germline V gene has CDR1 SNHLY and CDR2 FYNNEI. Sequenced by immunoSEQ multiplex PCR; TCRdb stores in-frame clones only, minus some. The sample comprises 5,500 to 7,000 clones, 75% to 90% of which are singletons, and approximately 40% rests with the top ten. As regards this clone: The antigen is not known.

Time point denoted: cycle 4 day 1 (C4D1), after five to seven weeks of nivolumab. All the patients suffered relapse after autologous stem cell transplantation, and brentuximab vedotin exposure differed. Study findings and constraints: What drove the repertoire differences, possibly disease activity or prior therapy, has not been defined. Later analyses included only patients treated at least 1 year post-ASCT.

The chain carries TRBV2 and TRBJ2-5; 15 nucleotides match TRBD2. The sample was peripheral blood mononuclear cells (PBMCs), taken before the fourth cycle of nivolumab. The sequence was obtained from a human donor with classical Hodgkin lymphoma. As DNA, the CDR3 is TGTGCCAGCAGTGGGGGACTAGCGGGGGGACAAGAGACCCAGTACTTC. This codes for CASSGGLAGGQETQYF.